These 7 T cell receptor beta chains share one sample of origin, sequenced in a study of T cells in Graves' hyperthyroidism and ophthalmopathy. Authors of the study amplified TCR beta CDR3 regions from RNA transcripts. An initial round of RT-PCR targeting the TCR CDR3 relied on the HTBI primer set. One entry per CDR3 protein results from TCRdb running MiXCR on the multiplex PCR reads. The table has about 180,000 distinct CDR3 sequences, roughly 9.4% seen once. Specimen: blood. These receptors all stem from a woman between 18 and 29 years old with Graves' hyperthyroidism that later progressed to Graves' ophthalmopathy.

This clonotype was detected ten times or more. This rearrangement joins TRBV11-2 to TRBJ1-1; D possibly corresponds to TRBD1 (5 bases). The CDR3 consists of 14 residues. V lost 4 bases and J lost 4, with 13 bases in between. Germline assignment: CDR1 SGHAT and CDR2 FQNNGV. CDR3 sequence reads: CASSSKRDSTEAFF. The CDR3 region has the DNA TGTGCCAGCAGCTCTAAAAGAGACAGCACTGAAGCTTTCTTT.

V usage is TRBV3-1 and J usage is TRBJ1-5, with D possibly matching TRBD1 (5 bases). The V end was cut by 1 base, the J end by 3 bases, with 13 bases between. Germline V lookup: CDR1 LGHDT, CDR2 YNNKEL (reference sequence). The CDR3 covers 16 residues. Here the CDR3 DNA reads TGTGCCAGCAGCCAAGGAGCCCCGGGGCTCAATCAGCCCCAGCATTTT. It specifies CASSQGAPGLNQPQHF.

The sample holds many counts of this clonotype. The V gene is TRBV30, the J gene TRBJ2-1; D uncertain. Trimming cost V 0 bases and J 12 bases, with 9 bases left between them. Germline CDR1 is GTSNPN and CDR2 is SVGIG (reference sequence). This CDR3 has 11 amino acids. CDR3 in DNA: TGTGCCTGGAGTGTACTACGCCTGCAGTTCTTC. This encodes CAWSVLRLQFF.

This clonotype has a count of ten or more. The rearrangement uses TRBV12-3 or TRBV12-4 and TRBJ1-1; weak D call: TRBD1 (6 bases). V was shortened by 7 bases and J by 6 bases, with 12 bases between the two germline ends. The CDR3 contains 12 residues. CDR3 nucleotides: TGTGCCAGCAACTTAGGGGGGGCTGAAGCTTTCTTT. Translating it yields CASNLGGAEAFF.

This clonotype was seen a few times. The J gene is TRBJ2-2, the V gene TRBV11-1; 7 bases agree with TRBD2. The germline V gene has CDR1 SGHAT and CDR2 FQDESV (reference sequence). V shed 1 base and J 2 bases; nucleotides not matched to a gene: 7. The CDR3 has 17 amino acids. CDR3 sequence: CASSLGSRDYNTGELFF. The DNA for the CDR3 is TGTGCCAGCAGCTTAGGATCCCGGGACTACAACACCGGGGAGCTGTTTTTT.

Worth noting for this clonotype: A much larger clone differs by one base, so this may be a read error. The V call is TRBV6-5, the J call TRBJ2-3, with 8 nucleotides matching TRBD2. Per the germline V gene, CDR1 is MNHEY and CDR2 is SVGAGI. The CDR3 consists of 16 residues. The CDR3 loop is CVSSYSSAGAADTQYF. CDR3 sequence (DNA): TGTGTCAGCAGTTACTCATCAGCGGGAGCGGCAGATACGCAGTATTTT.

This chain links TRBV28 with TRBJ1-1; D is possibly TRBD1 (6 bases). Trimming stripped 5 bases from V and 1 base from J, with 14 bases between. Germline V gene lookup returns CDR1 MDHEN and CDR2 SYDVKM. This CDR3 comprises 15 residues. The CDR3 here is CASSVPSRGNTEAFF. The CDR3 DNA follows: TGTGCCAGCAGTGTACCATCCAGGGGGAACACTGAAGCTTTCTTT.